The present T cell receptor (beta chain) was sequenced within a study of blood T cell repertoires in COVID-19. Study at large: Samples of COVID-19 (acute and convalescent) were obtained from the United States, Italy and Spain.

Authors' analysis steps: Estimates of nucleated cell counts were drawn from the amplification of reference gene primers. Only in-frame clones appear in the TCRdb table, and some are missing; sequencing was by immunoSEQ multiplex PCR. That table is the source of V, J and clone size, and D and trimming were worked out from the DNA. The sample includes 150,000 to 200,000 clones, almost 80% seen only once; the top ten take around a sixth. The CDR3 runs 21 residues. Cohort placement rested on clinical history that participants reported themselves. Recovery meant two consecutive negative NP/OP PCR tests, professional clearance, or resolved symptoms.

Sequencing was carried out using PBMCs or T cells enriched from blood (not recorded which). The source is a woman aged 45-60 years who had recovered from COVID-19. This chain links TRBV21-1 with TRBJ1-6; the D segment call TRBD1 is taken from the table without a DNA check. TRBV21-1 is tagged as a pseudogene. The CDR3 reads CASSSSWEGQGDGSYNSPLHF. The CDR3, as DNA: TGTGCCAGCAGCAGCAGTTGGGAAGGACAGGGTGATGGCTCCTATAATTCACCCCTCCACTTT.